This paragraph covers one T cell receptor (beta chain) sequence. Its binding antigen is unknown. The record has no base qualities; no much larger clone is one base away. Spanning cysteine to phenylalanine, the CDR3 consists of 16 amino acids. Of the read, only the CDR3 DNA is kept; its 48 bases are in frame from base 1. The V end gives up 8 bases and the J end 4 bases, leaving 13 bases in the junction not matched to a gene. The germline V gene sets CDR1 to SNHLY and CDR2 to FYNNEI. The data are from a study of T cell responses to AZD1222 COVID-19 vaccine (dated by TCRdb to 2020 to 2022). The study in broad terms: Because spike-specific TCR depth and breadth did not differ between the two schedules, AZD1222 recipients who got a second dose at roughly 4 weeks were pooled with those who got a second dose at roughly 12 weeks. Trial participants were enrolled into age subgroups of 18-55, 56-69 and 70-plus years, which contained about 160, 30 and 59 TCR-sequenced participants, respectively. A total of approximately 240 trial participants underwent TCR sequencing, of whom about 210 received two doses of AZD1222 and about 26 received two doses of the MenACWY control vaccine.

The study at large found these results: Conclusions about previously exposed vaccinees were limited because only six AZD1222 recipients were SARS-CoV-2 seropositive at baseline. In the small 56-69-year group, the increase in depth fell short of significance, most likely because of low power. Because no day 14 peak-response samples were available, repertoires were characterized only after the peak T cell response. Reportedly, close to half of the unique spike-specific TCRs recognized epitopes lying outside the regions that are mutated in the B.1.351 and B.1.1.7 variants. Participants were mostly white British, with more females than males. The authors suggested clonal diversity may have been underestimated. A significant rise in spike-specific TCR breadth and depth was observed after two AZD1222 doses relative to day 0 and relative to MenACWY recipients. The vaccine-associated CD4 TCRs covered the entire spike protein, and the dominant responses fell in regions 160-218 and 743-854.

The time point label for this specimen denotes: baseline before first vaccination. Vaccinee samples were obtained from the UK trials COV001 and COV002, which included a single-blind randomized controlled phase 2/3 trial of AZD1222 (ChAdOx1 nCoV-19) in healthy adults. For TCRbeta chain sequencing, PBMC samples from trial participants were taken at day 0 and at day 28 after the second dose. The CDR3 regions of human TCRbeta chains were analyzed by immunosequencing. As for the authors' bioinformatics: Repertoire TCRs were matched against a reference library of SARS-CoV-2-specific TCRs generated with the MIRA antigen-specificity platform. Breadth meant the fraction of unique TCRs that were SARS-CoV-2-associated, whereas depth meant the fraction of total T cells that were SARS-CoV-2-associated. Each spike-specific TCR was assigned to its reactive spike region and to a CD4 or CD8 class using the MIRA data. Log10-transformed breadth and depth values were compared by one-way ANOVA with Sidak's multiple comparisons tests. What TCRdb holds here is the immuneACCESS table cut down to in-frame rearrangements. Part of the clones is not present; checked against another copy, under half of the missing clones reflect an unresolved V gene, and the others are unexplained. V and J calls and clone size come straight from that table; D and trimming were deduced from the DNA. This sample comprises around 70,000 clones, approximately 91% of them detected only once. Of the sample, less than 9% is held by the ten largest clones.

The TCR sequence derives from an adult in good health. Sequencing used peripheral blood, obtained on day 0 of AZD1222 vaccination. The chain was built from TRBV2 and TRBJ2-1, with 8 bases aligning to TRBD2. The CDR3 has the sequence CASARKRELGYNEQFF. The nucleotide sequence is TGTGCCAGCGCCCGAAAGCGGGAGCTGGGATACAATGAGCAGTTCTTC.